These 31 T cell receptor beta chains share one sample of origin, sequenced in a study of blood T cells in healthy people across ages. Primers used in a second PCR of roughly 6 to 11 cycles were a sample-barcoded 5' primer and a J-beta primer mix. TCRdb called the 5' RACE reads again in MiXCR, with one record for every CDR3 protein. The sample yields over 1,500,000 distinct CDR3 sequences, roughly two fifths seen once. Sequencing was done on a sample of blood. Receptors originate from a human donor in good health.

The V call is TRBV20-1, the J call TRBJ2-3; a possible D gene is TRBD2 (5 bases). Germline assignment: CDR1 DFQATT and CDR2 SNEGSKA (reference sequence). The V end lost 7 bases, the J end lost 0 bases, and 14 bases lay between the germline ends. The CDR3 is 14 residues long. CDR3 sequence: CSVEDFTSTDTQYF. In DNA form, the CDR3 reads TGCAGTGTGGAGGACTTCACTAGCACAGATACGCAGTATTTT.

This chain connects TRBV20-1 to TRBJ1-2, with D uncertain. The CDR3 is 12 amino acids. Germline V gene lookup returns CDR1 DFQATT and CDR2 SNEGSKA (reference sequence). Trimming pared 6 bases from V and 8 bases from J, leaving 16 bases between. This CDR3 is CSAPSGPLGYTF. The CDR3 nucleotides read TGCAGTGCCCCTAGTGGACCCCTGGGCTACACCTTC.

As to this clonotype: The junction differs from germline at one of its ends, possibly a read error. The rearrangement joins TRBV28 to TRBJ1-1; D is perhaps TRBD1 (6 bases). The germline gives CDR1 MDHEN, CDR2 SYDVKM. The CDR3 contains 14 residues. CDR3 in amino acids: CACSYEGVNTEAFF. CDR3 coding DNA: TGTGCCTGCAGTTACGAGGGGGTTAACACTGAAGCTTTCTTT.

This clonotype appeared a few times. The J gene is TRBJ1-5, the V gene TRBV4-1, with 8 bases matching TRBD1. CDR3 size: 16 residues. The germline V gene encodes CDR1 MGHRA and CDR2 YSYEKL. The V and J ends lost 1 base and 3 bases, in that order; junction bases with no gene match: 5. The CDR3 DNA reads TGCGCCAGCAGCCAAGCTAGGACAGGGAACAATCAGCCCCAGCATTTT. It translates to CASSQARTGNNQPQHF.

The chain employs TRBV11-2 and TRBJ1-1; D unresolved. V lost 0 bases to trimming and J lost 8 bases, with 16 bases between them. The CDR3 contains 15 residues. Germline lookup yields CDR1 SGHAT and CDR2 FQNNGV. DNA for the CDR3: TGTGCCAGCAGCTTAGATAGGAGCAGGCCAGACGAAGCTTTCTTT. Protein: CASSLDRSRPDEAFF.

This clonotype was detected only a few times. In nucleotides, the CDR3 is TGTGCCAGCAGGGATCCGCGGGGGTGGGGACCCAATGAGCAGTTCTTC. It encodes CASRDPRGWGPNEQFF. V is TRBV12-3 or TRBV12-4 and J is TRBJ2-1; 7 bases fit TRBD2. J lost 6 bases, V lost 6 bases, and 14 bases had no gene match. This CDR3 comprises 16 residues.

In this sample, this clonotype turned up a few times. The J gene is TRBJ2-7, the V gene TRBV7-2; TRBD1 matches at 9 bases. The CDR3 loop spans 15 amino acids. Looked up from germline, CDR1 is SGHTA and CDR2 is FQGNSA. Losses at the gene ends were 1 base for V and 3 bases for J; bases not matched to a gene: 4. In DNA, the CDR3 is TGTGCCAGCAGCTTAGGGGACAGGGACATCTACGAGCAGTACTTC. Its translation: CASSLGDRDIYEQYF.

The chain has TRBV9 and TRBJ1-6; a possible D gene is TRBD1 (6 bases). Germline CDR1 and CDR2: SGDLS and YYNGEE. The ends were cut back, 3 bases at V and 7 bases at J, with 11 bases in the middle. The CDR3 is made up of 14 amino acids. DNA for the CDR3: TGTGCCAGCAGCGGAGAGGGACAAAATTCACCCCTCCACTTT. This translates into CASSGEGQNSPLHF.

The CDR3 loop is CAISSPEEGPWSGELFF. In DNA, the CDR3 is TGTGCCATCAGTTCGCCGGAGGAGGGGCCCTGGTCCGGGGAGCTGTTTTTT. This chain uses TRBV10-3 with TRBJ2-2; the D gene is possibly TRBD2 (6 bases). Per the germline V gene, CDR1 is ENHRY and CDR2 is SYGVKD. The V gene lost 5 bases and the J gene lost 6 bases, with 22 bases spanning the gap. There are 17 residues in the CDR3.

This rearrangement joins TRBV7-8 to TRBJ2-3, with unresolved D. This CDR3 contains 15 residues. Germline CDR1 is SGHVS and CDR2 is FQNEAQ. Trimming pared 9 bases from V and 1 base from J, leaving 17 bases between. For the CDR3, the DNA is TGTGCCAGTAGGTCGTGGGGATTAGGCACAGATACGCAGTATTTT. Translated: CASRSWGLGTDTQYF.

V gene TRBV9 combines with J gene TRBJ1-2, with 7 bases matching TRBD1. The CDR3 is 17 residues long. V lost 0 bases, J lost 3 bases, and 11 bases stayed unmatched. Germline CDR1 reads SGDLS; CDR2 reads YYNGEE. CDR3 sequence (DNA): TGTGCCAGCAGCGTAGAGGGCGGGAGGGGGCAGTACTATGGCTACACCTTC. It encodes CASSVEGGRGQYYGYTF. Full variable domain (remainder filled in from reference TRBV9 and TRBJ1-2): DSGVTQTPKHLITATGQRVTLRCSPRSGDLSVYWYQQSLDQGLQFLIQYYNGEERAKGNILERFSAQQFPDLHSELNLSSLELGDSALYFCASSVEGGRGQYYGYTFGSGTRLTVV.

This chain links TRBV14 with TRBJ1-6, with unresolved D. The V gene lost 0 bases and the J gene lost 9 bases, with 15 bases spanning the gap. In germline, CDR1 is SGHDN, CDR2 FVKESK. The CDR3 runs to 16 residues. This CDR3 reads CASSQDRNTPSSPLHF. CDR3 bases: TGTGCCAGCAGCCAAGACAGGAATACACCTTCTTCACCCCTCCACTTT.

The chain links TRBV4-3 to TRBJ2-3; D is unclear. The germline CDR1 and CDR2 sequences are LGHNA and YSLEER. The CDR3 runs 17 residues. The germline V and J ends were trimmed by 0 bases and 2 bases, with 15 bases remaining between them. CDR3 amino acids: CASSQDYRPADTDTQYF. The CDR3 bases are TGCGCCAGCAGCCAAGATTATCGGCCAGCCGACACAGATACGCAGTATTTT.

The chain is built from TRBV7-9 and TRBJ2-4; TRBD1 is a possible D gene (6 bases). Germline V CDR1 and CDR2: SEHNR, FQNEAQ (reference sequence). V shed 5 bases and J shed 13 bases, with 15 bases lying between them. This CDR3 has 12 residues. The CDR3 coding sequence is TGTGCCAGCAGCCCTGGTGGGGGCAAGCAGTACTTC. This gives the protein CASSPGGGKQYF.

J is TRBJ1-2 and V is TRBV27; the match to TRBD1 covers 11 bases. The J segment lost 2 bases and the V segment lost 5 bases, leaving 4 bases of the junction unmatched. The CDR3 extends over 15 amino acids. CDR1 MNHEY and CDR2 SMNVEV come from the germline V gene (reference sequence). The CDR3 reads CASSLGQGGNYGYTF. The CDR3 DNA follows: TGTGCCAGCAGTCTGGGACAGGGGGGCAACTATGGCTACACCTTC.

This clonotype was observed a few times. In DNA form, the CDR3 reads TGCAGTGCTATTCTCTACGAGCAGTACTTC. It specifies CSAILYEQYF. The chain links TRBV20-1 to TRBJ2-7; no firm D call. This CDR3 comprises 10 residues. The ends were cut back, 4 bases at V and 3 bases at J, with 4 bases in the middle. Germline V gene sequence: CDR1 DFQATT, CDR2 SNEGSKA (reference sequence).

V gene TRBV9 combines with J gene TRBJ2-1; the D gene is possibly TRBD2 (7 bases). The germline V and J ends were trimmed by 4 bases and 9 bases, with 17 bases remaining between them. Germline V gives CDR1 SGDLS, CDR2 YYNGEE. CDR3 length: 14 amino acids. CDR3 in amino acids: CASSTTGRVGEQFF. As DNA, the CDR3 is TGTGCCAGCAGCACAACAGGGAGGGTCGGTGAGCAGTTCTTC.

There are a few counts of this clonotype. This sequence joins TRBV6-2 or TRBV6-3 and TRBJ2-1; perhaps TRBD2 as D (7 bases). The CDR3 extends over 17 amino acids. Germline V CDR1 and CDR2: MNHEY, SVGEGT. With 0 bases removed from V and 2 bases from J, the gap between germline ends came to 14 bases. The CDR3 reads CASSYSMGGPTYNEQFF. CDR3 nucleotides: TGTGCCAGCAGTTACTCGATGGGGGGGCCGACCTACAATGAGCAGTTCTTC.

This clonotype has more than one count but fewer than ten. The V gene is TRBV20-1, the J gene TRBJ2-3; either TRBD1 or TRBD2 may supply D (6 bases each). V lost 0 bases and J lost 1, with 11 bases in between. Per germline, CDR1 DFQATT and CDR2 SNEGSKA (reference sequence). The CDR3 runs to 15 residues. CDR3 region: CSARDPRGRTDTQYF. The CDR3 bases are TGCAGTGCTAGAGATCCTCGGGGGCGCACAGATACGCAGTATTTT.

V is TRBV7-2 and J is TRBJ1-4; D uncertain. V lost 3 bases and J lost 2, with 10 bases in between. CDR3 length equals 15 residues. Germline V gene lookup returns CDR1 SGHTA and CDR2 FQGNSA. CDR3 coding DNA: TGTGCCAGCAGCTTTTCCGGCACGACTAATGAAAAACTGTTTTTT. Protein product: CASSFSGTTNEKLFF. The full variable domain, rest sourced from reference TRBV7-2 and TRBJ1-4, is GAGVSQSPSNKVTEKGKDVELRCDPISGHTALYWYRQSLGQGLEFLIYFQGNSAPDKSGLPSDRFSAERTGGSVSTLTIQRTQQEDSAVYLCASSFSGTTNEKLFFGSGTQLSVL.

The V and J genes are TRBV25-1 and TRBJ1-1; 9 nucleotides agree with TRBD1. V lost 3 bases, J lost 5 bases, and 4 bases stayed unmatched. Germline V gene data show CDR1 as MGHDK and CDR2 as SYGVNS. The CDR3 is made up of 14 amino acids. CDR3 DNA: TGTGCCAGCAGTGATGAACAGGGGGCTACTGAAGCTTTCTTT. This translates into CASSDEQGATEAFF.

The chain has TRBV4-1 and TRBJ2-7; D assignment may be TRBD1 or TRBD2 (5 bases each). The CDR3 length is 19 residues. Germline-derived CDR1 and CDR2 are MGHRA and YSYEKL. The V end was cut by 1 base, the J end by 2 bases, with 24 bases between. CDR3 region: CASSQGVVRLRDRPYEQYF. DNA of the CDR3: TGCGCCAGCAGCCAAGGAGTCGTGCGACTAAGGGACCGTCCCTACGAGCAGTACTTC.

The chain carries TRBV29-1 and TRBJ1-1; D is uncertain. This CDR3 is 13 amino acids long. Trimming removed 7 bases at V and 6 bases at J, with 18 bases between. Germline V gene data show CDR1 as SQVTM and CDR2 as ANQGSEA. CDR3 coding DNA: TGCAGCGACCCTGGGGTCTCCCTCGCTGAAGCTTTCTTT. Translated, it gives CSDPGVSLAEAFF. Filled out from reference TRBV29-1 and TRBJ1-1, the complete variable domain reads SAVISQKPSRDICQRGTSLTIQCQVDSQVTMMFWYRQQPGQSLTLIATANQGSEATYESGFVIDKFPISRPNLTFSTLTVSNMSPEDSSIYLCSDPGVSLAEAFFGQGTRLTVV.

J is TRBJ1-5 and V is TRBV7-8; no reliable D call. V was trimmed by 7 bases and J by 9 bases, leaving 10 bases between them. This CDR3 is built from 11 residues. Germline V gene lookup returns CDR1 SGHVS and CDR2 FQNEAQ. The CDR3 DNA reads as TGTGCCAGCACCAACGGTGGGCCCCAGCATTTT. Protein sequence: CASTNGGPQHF.

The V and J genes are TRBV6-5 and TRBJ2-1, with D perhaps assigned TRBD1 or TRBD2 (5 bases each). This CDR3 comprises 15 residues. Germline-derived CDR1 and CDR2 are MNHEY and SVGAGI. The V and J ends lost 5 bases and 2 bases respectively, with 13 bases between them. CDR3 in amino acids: CASSHLRDAYNEQFF. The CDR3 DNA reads TGTGCCAGCAGTCACCTCCGGGACGCCTACAATGAGCAGTTCTTC.

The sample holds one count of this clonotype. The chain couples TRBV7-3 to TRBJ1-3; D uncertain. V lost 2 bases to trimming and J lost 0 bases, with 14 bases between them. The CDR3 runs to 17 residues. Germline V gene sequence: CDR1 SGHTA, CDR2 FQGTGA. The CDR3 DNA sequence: TGTGCCAGCAGCTTATTTGGTGGGCCAAACTCTGGAAACACCATATATTTT. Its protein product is CASSLFGGPNSGNTIYF.

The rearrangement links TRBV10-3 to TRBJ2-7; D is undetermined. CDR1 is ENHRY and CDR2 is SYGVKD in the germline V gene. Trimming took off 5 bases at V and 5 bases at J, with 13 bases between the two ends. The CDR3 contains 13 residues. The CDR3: CAISNNRGDEQYF. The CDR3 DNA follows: TGTGCCATCAGTAACAACCGAGGAGACGAGCAGTACTTC.

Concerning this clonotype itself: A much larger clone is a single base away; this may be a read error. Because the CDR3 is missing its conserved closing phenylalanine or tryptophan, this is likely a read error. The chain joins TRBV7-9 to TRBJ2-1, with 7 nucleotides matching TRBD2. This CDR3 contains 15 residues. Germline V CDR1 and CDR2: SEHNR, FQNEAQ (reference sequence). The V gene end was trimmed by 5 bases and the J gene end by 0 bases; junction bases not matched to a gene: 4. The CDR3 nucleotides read TGTGCCAGCAGCCCGAGCGGGAACTCCTACAATGAGCAGTTCTTG. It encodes CASSPSGNSYNEQFL.

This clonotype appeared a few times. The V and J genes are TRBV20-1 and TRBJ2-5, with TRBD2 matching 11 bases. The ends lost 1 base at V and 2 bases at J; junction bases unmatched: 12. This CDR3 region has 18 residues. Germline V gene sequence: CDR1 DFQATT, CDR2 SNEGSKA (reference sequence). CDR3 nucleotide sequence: TGCAGTGCTAGAGCGGAGCTAGCGGGGGGCGCTCCTCAAGAGACCCAGTACTTC. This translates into CSARAELAGGAPQETQYF.

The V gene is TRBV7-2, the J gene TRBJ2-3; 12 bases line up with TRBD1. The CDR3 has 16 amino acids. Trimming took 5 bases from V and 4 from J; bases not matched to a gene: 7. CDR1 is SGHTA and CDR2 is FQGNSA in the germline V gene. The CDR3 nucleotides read TGTGCCAGCAGCGTACAAGGGACAGGGGGCCCAGATACGCAGTATTTT. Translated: CASSVQGTGGPDTQYF. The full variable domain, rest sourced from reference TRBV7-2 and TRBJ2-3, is GAGVSQSPSNKVTEKGKDVELRCDPISGHTALYWYRQSLGQGLEFLIYFQGNSAPDKSGLPSDRFSAERTGGSVSTLTIQRTQQEDSAVYLCASSVQGTGGPDTQYFGPGTRLTVL.

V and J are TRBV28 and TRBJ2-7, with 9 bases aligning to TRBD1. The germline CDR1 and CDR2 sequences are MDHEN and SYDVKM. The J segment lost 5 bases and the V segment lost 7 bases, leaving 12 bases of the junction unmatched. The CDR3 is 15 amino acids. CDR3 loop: CASIVGGDRVDEQYF. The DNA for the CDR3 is TGTGCCAGCATCGTTGGGGGGGACAGGGTTGACGAGCAGTACTTC.